This T cell receptor (beta chain) stems from a study of T cells in Graves' hyperthyroidism and ophthalmopathy. This clonotype came up a few times. The investigators amplified TCR beta CDR3 regions from RNA transcripts. First-round RT-PCR targeting the TCR CDR3 was performed with the HTBI primer set. TCRdb re-called the multiplex PCR reads through MiXCR, storing one row per CDR3 protein. This table has roughly 550,000 distinct CDR3 sequences, about 15% appearing once. The specimen sequenced was blood. This TCR was sampled from a woman under 40 with Graves' ophthalmopathy.

The CDR3 region is CASSQGQGTNTGELFF. CDR3 DNA: TGCGCCAGCAGTCAGGGACAGGGGACGAACACCGGGGAGCTGTTTTTT. The V and J genes are TRBV5-1 and TRBJ2-2, with 10 positions matching TRBD1. After removal of 5 bases from V and 0 bases from J, the junction contained 4 bases not matched to a gene. This CDR3 has 16 residues. The germline V gene has CDR1 SGHRS and CDR2 YFSETQ.